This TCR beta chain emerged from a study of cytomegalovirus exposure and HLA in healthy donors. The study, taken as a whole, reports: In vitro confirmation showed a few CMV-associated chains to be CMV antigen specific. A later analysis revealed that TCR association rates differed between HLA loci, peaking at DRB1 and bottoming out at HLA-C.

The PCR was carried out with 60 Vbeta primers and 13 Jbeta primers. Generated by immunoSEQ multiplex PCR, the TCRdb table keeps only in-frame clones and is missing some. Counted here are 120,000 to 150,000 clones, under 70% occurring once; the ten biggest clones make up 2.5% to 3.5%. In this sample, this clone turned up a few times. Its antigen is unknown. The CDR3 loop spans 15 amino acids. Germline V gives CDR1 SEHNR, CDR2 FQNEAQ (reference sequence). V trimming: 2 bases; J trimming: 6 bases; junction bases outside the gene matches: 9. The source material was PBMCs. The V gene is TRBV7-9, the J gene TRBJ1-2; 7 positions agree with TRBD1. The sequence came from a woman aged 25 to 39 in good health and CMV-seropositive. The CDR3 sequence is CASSLSEGGANGYTF. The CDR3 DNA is TGTGCCAGCAGCTTATCCGAAGGGGGCGCTAATGGCTACACCTTC.